These 29 T cell receptor beta chains were sequenced from one sample in a study of Ad26.COV2.S vaccination and SARS-CoV-2 variants (dated by TCRdb to about 2021). The library was obtained by the immunoSEQ multiplex PCR assay. Here the immuneACCESS table is served through TCRdb, limited to in-frame sequences with V and J called. Missing clones are a known gap in these copies; in checked studies unresolved V genes cover under half, and the rest lacks a known reason. The sample yields some 340,000 clones; around 84% were counted once. The top ten hold under 2% of the sample. In light of the paper, this sample's treatment or condition label describes: approximately 18 received Ad26.COV2.S at low or high dose, single or two shots; 5 received placebo; per-sample allocation not given. Repertoires of vaccine and placebo recipients were sequenced from samples taken on day 63 after the first injection. The source material was peripheral blood, sampled in a trial of Ad26.COV2.S vaccine versus placebo. Receptors originate from a person between 18 and 59 years old who received the Ad26.COV2.S COVID-19 vaccine or a placebo.

The gene calls are TRBV19 and TRBJ2-5, with D tentatively TRBD1 (6 bases). Per the germline V gene, CDR1 is LNHDA and CDR2 is SQIVND (reference sequence). Trimming cost V 7 bases and J 5 bases, with 17 bases left between them. The CDR3 length is 14 residues. For the CDR3, the DNA is TGTGCCAGTACAAGGACAGTGTTCGGGGAGACCCAGTACTTC. Its protein product is CASTRTVFGETQYF.

The gene calls are TRBV6-2 or TRBV6-3 and TRBJ1-2; unclear D gene. Germline V gene sequence: CDR1 MNHEY, CDR2 SVGEGT. Trimming stripped 0 bases from V and 4 bases from J, with 12 bases between. The CDR3 contains 15 residues. The CDR3 loop is CASSYSPRGVYGYTF. The CDR3 nucleotides are TGTGCCAGCAGTTACTCCCCTCGGGGAGTCTATGGCTACACCTTC.

This sequence joins TRBV18 and TRBJ1-1; 7 bases line up with TRBD1. CDR1 KGHSH and CDR2 LQKENI come from the germline V gene. CDR3 length: 15 amino acids. V trimming: 2 bases; J trimming: 1 base; junction bases outside the gene matches: 4. The CDR3 coding sequence is TGTGCCAGCTCACCATCGACAGGGCGGAACACTGAAGCTTTCTTT. Translated, it gives CASSPSTGRNTEAFF.

The V gene is TRBV10-3, the J gene TRBJ2-2, with D unresolved. This CDR3 has 12 residues. V was cut by 8 bases and J by 6 bases, with 10 bases left in between. Germline V gene data show CDR1 as ENHRY and CDR2 as SYGVKD. The CDR3 DNA reads as TGTGCCATCCAAATTGTATCCGGGGAGCTGTTTTTT. Translating it yields CAIQIVSGELFF.

This clone was detected a few times. The chain employs TRBV30 and TRBJ1-2; D might be TRBD1 (6 bases). The V end lost 2 bases, the J end lost 7 bases, and 17 bases lay between the germline ends. Germline values: CDR1 GTSNPN, CDR2 SVGIG (reference sequence). This CDR3 contains 14 residues. The CDR3 here is CAWSPTRGAAGYTF. Written as DNA, the CDR3 is TGTGCCTGGAGTCCAACGCGGGGGGCTGCTGGCTACACCTTC. The whole variable domain, remainder taken from reference TRBV30 and TRBJ1-2, is SQTIHQWPATLVQPVGSPLSLECTVEGTSNPNLYWYRQAAGRGLQLLFYSVGIGQISSEVPQNLSASRPQDRQFILSSKKLLLSDSGFYLCAWSPTRGAAGYTFGSGTRLTVV.

This clone was seen a few times. V and J are TRBV19 and TRBJ1-2; tentatively, D is TRBD1 (5 bases). CDR1 is LNHDA and CDR2 is SQIVND in the germline V gene (reference sequence). V lost 5 bases, J lost 5 bases, and 15 bases lay in between. The CDR3 spans 14 residues. CDR3 nucleotide sequence: TGTGCCAGTAGTCAACGACAGATGCTTTATGGCTACACCTTC. Translation gives CASSQRQMLYGYTF.

The chain is built from TRBV28 and TRBJ1-2; D is unclear. V lost 6 bases and J 7 bases, leaving 12 bases between the germline ends. Per germline, CDR1 MDHEN and CDR2 SYDVKM. The CDR3 is 12 amino acids. The CDR3 nucleotides read TGTGCCAGCAGAACTCTCAGCATTGGCTACACCTTC. Translated, it gives CASRTLSIGYTF.

The chain employs TRBV3-1 (or the pseudogene TRBV3-2) and TRBJ2-4; perhaps TRBD2 as D (5 bases). This CDR3 contains 13 residues. The germline V and J ends were trimmed by 4 bases and 6 bases, with 10 bases remaining between them. Germline CDR1 LGHDT, CDR2 YNNKEL (reference sequence). CDR3 sequence reads: CASSPGSGNIQYF. In nucleotides, the CDR3 is TGTGCCAGCAGCCCAGGCAGCGGAAACATTCAGTACTTC.

This rearrangement joins TRBV7-2 to TRBJ1-1; no clear D gene. Germline loops: CDR1 SGHTA, CDR2 FQGNSA. The CDR3 sequence is 11 residues long. V lost 6 bases and J lost 10, with 12 bases in between. The CDR3 loop is CASSRIVVAFF. The CDR3 DNA is TGTGCCAGCAGTCGGATAGTGGTAGCTTTCTTT.

This rearrangement joins TRBV27 to TRBJ2-3; D unresolved. CDR1 and CDR2 (germline): MNHEY, SMNVEV (reference sequence). The CDR3 extends over 14 amino acids. The V end lost 7 bases, the J end lost 2 bases, and 13 bases lay between the germline ends. CDR3 DNA sequence: TGTGCCAGCACCCCCCTTGGAACCACAGATACGCAGTATTTT. It specifies CASTPLGTTDTQYF.

V and J are TRBV6-2 or TRBV6-3 and TRBJ2-1; D not resolved. CDR3 length: 14 amino acids. The V and J ends lost 6 bases and 0 bases respectively, with 9 bases between them. Germline loops: CDR1 MNHEY, CDR2 SVGEGT. The CDR3 nucleotides read TGTGCCAGCAGCCAGACTGGCTCCTACAATGAGCAGTTCTTC. Translated: CASSQTGSYNEQFF.

V and J are TRBV6-1 and TRBJ2-1; 7 nucleotides match TRBD1. The germline V gene has CDR1 MNHNS and CDR2 SASEGT. This CDR3 is 13 amino acids long. Germline trimming cut 1 base from V and 12 bases from J; bases unmatched to any gene: 6. CDR3 amino acids: CASSEGRQGRQFF. The DNA of the CDR3 is TGTGCCAGCAGTGAAGGAAGACAGGGAAGGCAGTTCTTC.

The chain has TRBV7-3 and TRBJ2-5; TRBD2 matches at 8 bases. Unmatched junction bases numbered 8, after V lost 4 bases and J lost 7 bases. Germline loops: CDR1 SGHTA, CDR2 FQGTGA. The CDR3 is 14 amino acids. Here the CDR3 reads CASSSGTSIGTQYF. DNA of the CDR3: TGTGCCAGCAGCTCCGGGACTAGTATAGGGACCCAGTACTTC. The whole variable domain, filled in from reference TRBV7-3 and TRBJ2-5, reads GAGVSQTPSNKVTEKGKYVELRCDPISGHTALYWYRQSLGQGPEFLIYFQGTGAADDSGLPNDRFFAVRPEGSVSTLKIQRTERGDSAVYLCASSSGTSIGTQYFGPGTRLLVL.

The J gene is TRBJ1-1, the V gene TRBV28, with unresolved D. Germline V gene sequence: CDR1 MDHEN, CDR2 SYDVKM. The V end lost 2 bases, the J end lost 5 bases, and 6 bases lay between the germline ends. The CDR3 has 12 residues. As DNA, the CDR3 is TGTGCCAGCAGTTTACCCAGTACTGAAGCTTTCTTT. This translates into CASSLPSTEAFF.

CDR3 nucleotide sequence: TGTGCCAGCAGATACCGGGACAGGGGTATCTACGAGCAGTACTTC. Translated: CASRYRDRGIYEQYF. This sequence joins TRBV28 and TRBJ2-7, with 10 positions matching TRBD1. Germline V gene lookup returns CDR1 MDHEN and CDR2 SYDVKM. The CDR3 loop spans 15 amino acids. V shed 6 bases and J 3 bases; nucleotides not matched to a gene: 8.

This clone was observed once. The chain couples TRBV20-1 to TRBJ2-7; 14 bases match TRBD2. Per the germline V gene, CDR1 is DFQATT and CDR2 is SNEGSKA (reference sequence). CDR3 length: 15 residues. V gave up 3 bases and J gave up 3 bases; unmatched junction bases: 4. The CDR3 DNA reads TGCAGTGCTAGTGGGACTAGCGGGGGATACTACGAGCAGTACTTC. Its translation: CSASGTSGGYYEQYF.

The rearrangement links TRBV6-5 to TRBJ1-5; unclear D gene. V lost 7 bases to trimming and J lost 9 bases, with 10 bases between them. The CDR3 sequence is 11 residues long. The germline V gene has CDR1 MNHEY and CDR2 SVGAGI. CDR3 loop: CASNLVGPQHF. Written as DNA, the CDR3 is TGTGCCAGCAACCTCGTCGGGCCCCAGCATTTT.

This sequence joins TRBV7-9 and TRBJ2-7; D is perhaps TRBD1 or TRBD2 (6 bases each). V was shortened by 5 bases and J by 7 bases, with 15 bases between the two germline ends. CDR3 size: 13 residues. Germline V lookup: CDR1 SEHNR, CDR2 FQNEAQ (reference sequence). The DNA for the CDR3 is TGTGCCAGCAGCACCAGGGGAGGAAGAGAGCAGTACTTC. This encodes CASSTRGGREQYF.

This clone was detected once. This chain connects TRBV13 to TRBJ2-7; D might be TRBD2 (6 bases). Germline CDR1 reads PRHDT; CDR2 reads FYEKMQ (reference sequence). V was cut by 5 bases and J by 5 bases, with 16 bases left in between. This CDR3 has 14 residues. The CDR3 reads CASSRGIRRDEQYF. CDR3 nucleotides: TGTGCCAGCAGCCGAGGGATCCGGAGGGACGAGCAGTACTTC.

The J gene is TRBJ1-1, the V gene TRBV3-1 (or the pseudogene TRBV3-2); D gene uncertain. Trimming took off 6 bases at V and 0 bases at J, with 8 bases between the two ends. This CDR3 has 13 amino acids. Germline assignment: CDR1 LGHDT and CDR2 YNNKEL (reference sequence). CDR3 sequence reads: CASSYMMNTEAFF. The CDR3 bases are TGTGCCAGCAGTTACATGATGAACACTGAAGCTTTCTTT.

This chain joins TRBV7-8 and TRBJ2-7, with 8 bases aligning to TRBD2. The V and J ends lost 2 bases and 1 base, in that order; junction bases with no gene match: 13. This CDR3 spans 18 amino acids. Germline lookup yields CDR1 SGHVS and CDR2 FQNEAQ. The CDR3 is CASSLNFAGRGVSYEQYF. For the CDR3, the DNA is TGTGCCAGCAGCTTAAATTTCGCAGGGCGGGGGGTGTCCTACGAGCAGTACTTC.

The V gene is TRBV27, the J gene TRBJ2-5, with TRBD2 matching over 7 bases. J lost 3 bases, V lost 10 bases, and 8 bases had no gene match. Looked up from germline, CDR1 is MNHEY and CDR2 is SMNVEV (reference sequence). The length of the CDR3 is 13 residues. DNA of the CDR3: TGTGCCACCCACTCGGCGGGGGAAGAGACCCAGTACTTC. Protein sequence: CATHSAGEETQYF.

V usage is TRBV7-9 and J usage is TRBJ1-6; 9 bases are a match to TRBD1. The CDR3 has 15 residues. The J segment lost 9 bases and the V segment lost 6 bases, leaving 9 bases of the junction unmatched. Per the germline V gene, CDR1 is SEHNR and CDR2 is FQNEAQ (reference sequence). CDR3 in DNA: TGTGCCAGCAGTATAGAGGGGACAGGGATTTCACCCCTCCACTTT. Encoded protein: CASSIEGTGISPLHF.

The CDR3 reads CASSWGKGGVSSYEQYF. Written as DNA, the CDR3 is TGCGCCAGCAGCTGGGGTAAAGGAGGGGTGAGCTCCTACGAGCAGTACTTC. This rearrangement joins TRBV5-1 to TRBJ2-7; TRBD2 is a possible D gene (6 bases). This CDR3 spans 17 amino acids. Trimming took 3 bases from V and 0 from J, leaving 19 bases between them. From germline, CDR1 is SGHRS and CDR2 YFSETQ.

The V and J genes are TRBV11-2 and TRBJ1-1, with unresolved D. The germline CDR1 and CDR2 sequences are SGHAT and FQNNGV. Trimming took 1 base from V and 3 from J, leaving 12 bases between them. The CDR3 runs to 15 residues. The chain's CDR3 is CASSLAVAVDTEAFF. The CDR3 DNA reads TGTGCCAGCAGCTTAGCCGTCGCCGTAGACACTGAAGCTTTCTTT. Filled out from reference TRBV11-2 and TRBJ1-1, the complete variable domain reads EAGVAQSPRYKIIEKRQSVAFWCNPISGHATLYWYQQILGQGPKLLIQFQNNGVVDDSQLPKDRFSAERLKGVDSTLKIQPAKLEDSAVYLCASSLAVAVDTEAFFGQGTRLTVV.

The V gene is TRBV5-4, the J gene TRBJ1-2, with 9 bases fitting TRBD1. Germline V lookup: CDR1 SGHNT, CDR2 YYREEE (reference sequence). The V segment lost 4 bases and the J segment 4 bases; nucleotides outside the gene matches: 8. The CDR3 covers 15 residues. This chain's CDR3 is CASSPSDRGGYGYTF. For the CDR3, the DNA is TGTGCCAGCAGCCCCTCGGACAGGGGAGGCTATGGCTACACCTTC.

The J gene is TRBJ2-5, the V gene TRBV3-1 (or the pseudogene TRBV3-2), with 11 bases aligning to TRBD2. Trimming at V came to 1 base and at J to 1 base, leaving 2 bases not matched to a gene. The CDR3 runs to 16 residues. Per germline, CDR1 LGHDT and CDR2 YNNKEL (reference sequence). The CDR3 DNA sequence: TGTGCCAGCAGCCAAGCTGGGACTAGCGGCCAAGAGACCCAGTACTTC. Translated: CASSQAGTSGQETQYF.

The V call is TRBV28, the J call TRBJ2-4; no reliable D call. Germline V gene data show CDR1 as MDHEN and CDR2 as SYDVKM. V was cut by 3 bases and J by 1 base, with 1 base left in between. The CDR3 contains 12 residues. CDR3 bases: TGTGCCAGCAGTTTGGCCAAAAACATTCAGTACTTC. Its protein is CASSLAKNIQYF. Combining the CDR3 with reference TRBV28 and TRBJ2-4 gives the whole variable domain DVKVTQSSRYLVKRTGEKVFLECVQDMDHENMFWYRQDPGLGLRLIYFSYDVKMKEKGDIPEGYSVSREKKERFSLILESASTNQTSMYLCASSLAKNIQYFGAGTRLSVL.

In this sample, this clone turned up once. The chain links TRBV11-2 to TRBJ1-2; D is possibly TRBD1 (5 bases). The CDR3 has 15 residues. Germline lookup yields CDR1 SGHAT and CDR2 FQNNGV. Trimming took off 1 base at V and 0 bases at J, with 9 bases between the two ends. CDR3 DNA: TGTGCCAGCAGCTTAGTGGGGGGATCTAACTATGGCTACACCTTC. Its translation: CASSLVGGSNYGYTF.